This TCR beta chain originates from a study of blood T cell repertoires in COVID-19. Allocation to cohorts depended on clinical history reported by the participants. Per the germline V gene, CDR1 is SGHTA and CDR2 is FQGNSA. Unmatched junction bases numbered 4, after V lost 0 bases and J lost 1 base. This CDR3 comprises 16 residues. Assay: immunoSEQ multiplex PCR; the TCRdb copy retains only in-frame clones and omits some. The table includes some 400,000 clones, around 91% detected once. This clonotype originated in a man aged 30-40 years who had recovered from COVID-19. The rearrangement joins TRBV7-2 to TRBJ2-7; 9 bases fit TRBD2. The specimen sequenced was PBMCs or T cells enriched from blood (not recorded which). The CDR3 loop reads CASSLAVSGSSYEQYF. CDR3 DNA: TGTGCCAGCAGCTTAGCGGTTAGCGGGAGTTCCTACGAGCAGTACTTC.